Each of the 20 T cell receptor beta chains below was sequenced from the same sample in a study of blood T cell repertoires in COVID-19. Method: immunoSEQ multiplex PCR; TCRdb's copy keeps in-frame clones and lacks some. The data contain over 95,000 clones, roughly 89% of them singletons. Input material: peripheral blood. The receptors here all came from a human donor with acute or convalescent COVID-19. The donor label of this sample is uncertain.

For the CDR3, the DNA is TGTGCCAGCAGCTTGCACGGGACTAGCGGGAGACGGCGAGGCGGGGAGCTGTTTTTT. Amino acid sequence: CASSLHGTSGRRRGGELFF. This rearrangement joins TRBV7-8 to TRBJ2-2; TRBD2 agrees at 14 bases. The CDR3 runs to 19 residues. CDR1 is SGHVS and CDR2 is FQNEAQ in the germline V gene. Trimming removed 3 bases from V and 7 bases from J; junction bases left unmatched: 13.

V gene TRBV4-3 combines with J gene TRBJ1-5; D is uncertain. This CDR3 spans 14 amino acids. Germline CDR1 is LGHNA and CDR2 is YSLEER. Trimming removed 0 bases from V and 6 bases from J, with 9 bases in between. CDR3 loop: CASSQDLGIQPQHF. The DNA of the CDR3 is TGCGCCAGCAGCCAAGATCTCGGGATTCAGCCCCAGCATTTT.

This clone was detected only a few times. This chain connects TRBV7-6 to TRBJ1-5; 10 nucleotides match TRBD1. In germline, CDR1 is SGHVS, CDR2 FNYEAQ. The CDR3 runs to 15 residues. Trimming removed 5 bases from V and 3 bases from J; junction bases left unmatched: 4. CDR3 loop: CASSLGTGDNQPQHF. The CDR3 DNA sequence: TGTGCCAGCAGCCTAGGGACAGGGGACAATCAGCCCCAGCATTTT. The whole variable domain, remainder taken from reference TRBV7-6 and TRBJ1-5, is GAGVSQSPRYKVTKRGQDVALRCDPISGHVSLYWYRQALGQGPEFLTYFNYEAQQDKSGLPNDRFSAERPEGSISTLTIQRTEQRDSAMYRCASSLGTGDNQPQHFGDGTRLSIL.

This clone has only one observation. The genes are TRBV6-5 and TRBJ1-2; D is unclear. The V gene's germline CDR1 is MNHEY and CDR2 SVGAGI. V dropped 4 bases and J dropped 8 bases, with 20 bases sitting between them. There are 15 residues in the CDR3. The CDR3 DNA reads TGTGCCAGCAGTTCGGTCTACGGAGGCGCCGGAGGCTACACCTTC. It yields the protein CASSSVYGGAGGYTF.

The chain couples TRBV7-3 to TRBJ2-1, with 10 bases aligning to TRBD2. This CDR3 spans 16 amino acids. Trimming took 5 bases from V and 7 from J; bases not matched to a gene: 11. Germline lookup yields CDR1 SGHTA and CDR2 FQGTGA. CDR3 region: CASSLSGGAGRNEQFF. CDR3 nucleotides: TGTGCCAGCAGCCTAAGCGGGGGGGCCGGTCGAAATGAGCAGTTCTTC.

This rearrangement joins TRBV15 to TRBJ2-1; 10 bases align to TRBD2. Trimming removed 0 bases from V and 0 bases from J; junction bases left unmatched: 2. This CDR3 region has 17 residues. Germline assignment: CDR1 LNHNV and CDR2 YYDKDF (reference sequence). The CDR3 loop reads CATSREASGSSYNEQFF. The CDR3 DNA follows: TGTGCCACCAGCAGAGAGGCTAGCGGGAGCTCCTACAATGAGCAGTTCTTC.

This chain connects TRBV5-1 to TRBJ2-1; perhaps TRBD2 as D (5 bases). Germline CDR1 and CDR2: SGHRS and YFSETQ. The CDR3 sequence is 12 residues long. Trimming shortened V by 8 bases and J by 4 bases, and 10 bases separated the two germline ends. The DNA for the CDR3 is TGCGCCAGTAGCGACAATTACAATGAGCAGTTCTTC. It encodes CASSDNYNEQFF.

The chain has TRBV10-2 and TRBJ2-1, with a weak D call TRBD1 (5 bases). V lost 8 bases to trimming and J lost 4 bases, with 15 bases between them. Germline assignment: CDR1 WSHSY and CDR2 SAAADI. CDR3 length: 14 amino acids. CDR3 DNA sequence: TGCGCCAGCTCCTCCCGGGCAGGGTACAATGAGCAGTTCTTC. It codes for CASSSRAGYNEQFF.

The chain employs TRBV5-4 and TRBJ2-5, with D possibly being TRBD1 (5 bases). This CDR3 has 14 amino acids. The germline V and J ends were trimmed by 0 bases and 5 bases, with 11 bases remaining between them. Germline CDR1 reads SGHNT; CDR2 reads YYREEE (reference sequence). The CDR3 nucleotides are TGTGCCAGCAGCTTGGCAGGGATCGGTGAGACCCAGTACTTC. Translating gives CASSLAGIGETQYF.

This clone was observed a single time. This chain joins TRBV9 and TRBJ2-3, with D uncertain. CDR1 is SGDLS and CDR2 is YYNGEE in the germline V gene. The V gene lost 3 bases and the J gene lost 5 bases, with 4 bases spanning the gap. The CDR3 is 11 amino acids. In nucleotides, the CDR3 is TGTGCCAGCAGCGCCAGAGATACGCAGTATTTT. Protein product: CASSARDTQYF.

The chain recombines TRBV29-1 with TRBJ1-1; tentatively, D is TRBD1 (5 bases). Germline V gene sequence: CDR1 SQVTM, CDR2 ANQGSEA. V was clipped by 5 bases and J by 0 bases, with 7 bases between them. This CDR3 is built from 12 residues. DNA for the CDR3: TGCAGCGTTAAGGACATGAACACTGAAGCTTTCTTT. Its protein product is CSVKDMNTEAFF.

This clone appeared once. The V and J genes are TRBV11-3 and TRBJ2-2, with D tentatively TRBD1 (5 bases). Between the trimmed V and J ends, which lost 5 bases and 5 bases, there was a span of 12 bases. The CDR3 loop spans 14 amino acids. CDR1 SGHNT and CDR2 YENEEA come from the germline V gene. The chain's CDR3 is CASSPTGATGELFF. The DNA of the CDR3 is TGTGCCAGCAGCCCCACTGGGGCGACCGGGGAGCTGTTTTTT.

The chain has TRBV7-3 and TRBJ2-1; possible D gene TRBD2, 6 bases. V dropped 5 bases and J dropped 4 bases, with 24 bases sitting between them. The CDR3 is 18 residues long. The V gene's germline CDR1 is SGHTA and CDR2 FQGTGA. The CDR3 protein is CASSTSSAQAPLYNEQFF. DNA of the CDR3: TGTGCCAGCAGCACATCTAGCGCCCAGGCTCCACTATACAATGAGCAGTTCTTC.

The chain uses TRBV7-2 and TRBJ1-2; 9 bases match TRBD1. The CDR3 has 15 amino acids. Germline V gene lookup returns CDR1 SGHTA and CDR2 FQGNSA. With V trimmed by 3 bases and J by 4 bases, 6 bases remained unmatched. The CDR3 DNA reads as TGTGCCAGCAGCTTCGGGGACAGGGATGGCTATGGCTACACCTTC. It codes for CASSFGDRDGYGYTF.

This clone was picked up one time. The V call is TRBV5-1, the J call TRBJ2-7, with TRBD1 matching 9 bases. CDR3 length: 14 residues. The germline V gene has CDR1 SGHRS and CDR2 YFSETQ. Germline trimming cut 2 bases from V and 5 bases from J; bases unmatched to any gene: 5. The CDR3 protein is CASSLWTGVNEQYF. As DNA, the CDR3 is TGCGCCAGCAGCTTATGGACAGGGGTAAACGAGCAGTACTTC.

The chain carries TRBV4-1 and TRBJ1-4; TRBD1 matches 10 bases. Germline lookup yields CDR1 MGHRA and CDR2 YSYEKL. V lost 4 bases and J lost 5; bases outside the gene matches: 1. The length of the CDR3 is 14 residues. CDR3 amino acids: CASSRGQGNEKLFF. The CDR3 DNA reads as TGCGCCAGCAGCCGGGGACAGGGGAATGAAAAACTGTTTTTT.

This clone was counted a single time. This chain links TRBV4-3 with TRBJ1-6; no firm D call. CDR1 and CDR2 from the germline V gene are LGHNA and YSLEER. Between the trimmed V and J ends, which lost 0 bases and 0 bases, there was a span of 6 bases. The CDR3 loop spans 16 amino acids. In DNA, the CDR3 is TGCGCCAGCAGCCAAGAACAGTTCTCCTATAATTCACCCCTCCACTTT. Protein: CASSQEQFSYNSPLHF.

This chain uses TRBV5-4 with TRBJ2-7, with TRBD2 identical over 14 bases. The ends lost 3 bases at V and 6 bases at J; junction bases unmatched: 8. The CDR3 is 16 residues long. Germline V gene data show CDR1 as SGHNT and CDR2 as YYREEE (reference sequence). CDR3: CASSSGLAGASLEQYF. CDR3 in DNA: TGTGCCAGCAGCTCGGGACTAGCGGGGGCCTCCCTCGAGCAGTACTTC.

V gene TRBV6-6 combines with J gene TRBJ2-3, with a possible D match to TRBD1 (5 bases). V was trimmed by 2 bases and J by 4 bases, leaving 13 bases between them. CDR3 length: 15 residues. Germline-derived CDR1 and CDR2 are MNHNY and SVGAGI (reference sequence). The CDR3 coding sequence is TGTGCCAGCAGTTACCCACGACAGCGCGCAGATACGCAGTATTTT. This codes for CASSYPRQRADTQYF.

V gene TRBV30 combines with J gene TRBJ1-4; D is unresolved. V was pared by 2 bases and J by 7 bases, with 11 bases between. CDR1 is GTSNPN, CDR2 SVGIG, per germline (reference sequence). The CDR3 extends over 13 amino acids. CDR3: CAWSSLGVEKLFF. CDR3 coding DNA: TGTGCCTGGAGTTCTTTGGGAGTTGAAAAACTGTTTTTT.